These T cell receptor beta chains were read from a single sample in a study of shared clonotypes between healthy human individuals. Profiled with immunoSEQ multiplex PCR; TCRdb holds only in-frame clones, not every one. The table lists 2 million to 3 million clones, over 85% of them singletons, with 0.36% in the top ten. The sequencing input was naive CD4+ T cells from PBMCs. The origin of the receptors is a young man in good health. Some clones in this sample may be carry-over from other donors' samples. The CDR3 runs from the conserved cysteine through the conserved F or W. A D gene is named only where the DNA matches it firmly. Not all rows give a size; the values are once, few, many and, for expanded clones, a class.

j_call v_call clone_size d_call cdr3_nt cdr3_aa
TRBJ1-1 TRBV7-8 NA NA TGTGCCAGCACCCATACGAAGCGGACAGACAACACTGAAGCTTTCTTT CASTHTKRTDNTEAFF
TRBJ2-2 TRBV5-6 NA NA TGTGCCAGCAGCTTGGCCCGGGGCGCTATGAACACCGGGGAGCTGTTTTTT CASSLARGAMNTGELFF
TRBJ2-5 TRBV10-3 NA NA TGTGCCATCAGTGAGTCTGCTCGAGAGACCCAGTACTTC CAISESARETQYF
TRBJ1-3 TRBV19 NA NA TGTGCCAGTAGTATAGCCCCGTTGAGGACCCTCTCTGGAAACACCATATATTTT CASSIAPLRTLSGNTIYF
TRBJ2-1 TRBV30 once NA TGTGCCTGGAGTGCGGGTCTGAATGAGCAGTTCTTC CAWSAGLNEQFF
TRBJ2-5 TRBV7-3 NA TRBD2 TGTGCCAGCAGCTTAGGGTCTAGCGGGAGGCAGACCCAGTACTTC CASSLGSSGRQTQYF
TRBJ1-2 TRBV2 NA NA TGTGCCAGCAGTGAAGGATTGGAGGGGCGAAACTATGGCTACACCTTC CASSEGLEGRNYGYTF
TRBJ1-5 TRBV6-1 once NA TGTGCCAGCAGTGATAGGTTCGTTAATCAGCCCCAGCATTTT CASSDRFVNQPQHF
TRBJ1-1 TRBV7-2 few NA TGTGCCAGCAGCCTCCACATAGGGGTGACTGAAGCTTTCTTT CASSLHIGVTEAFF
TRBJ1-4 TRBV6-6 NA TRBD1 TGTGCCAGCAGTTCGACAGGGGGTAATGAAAAACTGTTTTTT CASSSTGGNEKLFF
TRBJ2-6 TRBV28 NA NA TGTGCCAGCAGCGCCAGATGGAGGTCCTCTGGGGCCAACGTCCTGACTTTC CASSARWRSSGANVLTF
TRBJ2-7 TRBV15 NA NA TGTGCCACCAGCAGAGGACAGCTAGTTACAGGACCCCAGCAGTACTTC CATSRGQLVTGPQQYF
TRBJ2-1 TRBV27 once NA TGTGCCAGCAGTTTAGTGGGGGAGCACATATGGAATGAGCAGTTCTTC CASSLVGEHIWNEQFF
TRBJ2-3 TRBV7-2 NA TRBD2 TGTGCCAGCAGCTTAGTCAGGGTTCTAGCGGGAGTCAGTACGCAGTATTTT CASSLVRVLAGVSTQYF
TRBJ2-1 TRBV15 NA NA TGTGCCACCAGCAGAGATCGCCAGGGGTACAATGAGCAGTTCTTC CATSRDRQGYNEQFF
TRBJ2-5 TRBV5-1 NA NA TGCGCCAGCAGCTTGGTCCCCGAGGAGACCCAGTACTTC CASSLVPEETQYF
TRBJ2-7 TRBV18 NA NA TGTGCCAGCTCAGGAGCTGCCTACGAGCAGTACTTC CASSGAAYEQYF
TRBJ2-5 TRBV18 NA NA TGTGCCAGCTCCGATTGGACAGATGGGGAGACCCAGTACTTC CASSDWTDGETQYF
TRBJ2-1 TRBV14 NA NA TGTGCCAGCAGCCGTCTCCCCCCCGGGTTGGGCGATGAGCAGTTCTTC CASSRLPPGLGDEQFF
TRBJ2-2 TRBV12-5 NA NA TGTGCTAGTGGTTTGCCCCGGGACGCCACCGGGGAGCTGTTTTTT CASGLPRDATGELFF
TRBJ2-5 TRBV5-1 NA TRBD2 TGCGCCAGCAGCTTGGCTGGACTAGCGGGGAAACAGACCCAGTACTTC CASSLAGLAGKQTQYF
TRBJ1-4 TRBV7-2 NA NA TGTGCCAGCAGCCGAGGTGCGGGGGCGGGGGCAACTAATGAAAAACTGTTTTTT CASSRGAGAGATNEKLFF
TRBJ2-6 TRBV30 NA TRBD1 TGTGCCTGGGGTCTTTCAGGGGGCGGTGGGGCCAACGTCCTGACTTTC CAWGLSGGGGANVLTF
TRBJ2-7 TRBV5-1 NA NA TGCGCCAGCAGCTTCGACAGCACCTACGAGCAGTACTTC CASSFDSTYEQYF
TRBJ2-7 TRBV7-3 NA TRBD1 TGTGCCAGCAGCTTTTTATCAGGGGGCGAGCAGTACTTC CASSFLSGGEQYF
TRBJ1-5 TRBV5-8 few NA TGTGCCAGCAGCCCGGGGTTGGTCCCTGGCAATCAGCCCCAGCATTTT CASSPGLVPGNQPQHF
TRBJ2-7 TRBV5-1 NA NA TGCGCCAGCAGGCCTTTATTAGCGCCTACCTACGAGCAGTACTTC CASRPLLAPTYEQYF
TRBJ2-3 TRBV9 NA NA TGTGCCAGCAGCGGGACAGCCAGCACAGATACGCAGTATTTT CASSGTASTDTQYF
TRBJ2-3 TRBV28 NA NA TGTGCCAGCAGTTTATGGGCGGGAAGTTCTACAGATACGCAGTATTTT CASSLWAGSSTDTQYF
TRBJ1-1 TRBV27 NA NA TGTGCCAGCAGTTTAGCGGAACGGAGGGAGAGAGCTTTCTTT CASSLAERRERAFF
TRBJ2-7 TRBV6-5 NA TRBD1 TGTGCCAGCAGTTACGCCGGACAGGGGCCCTACGAGCAGTACTTC CASSYAGQGPYEQYF